These 7 T cell receptor beta chains were sequenced from one sample in a study of cytomegalovirus exposure and HLA in healthy donors. The PCR contained 60 Vbeta and 13 Jbeta primers. The protocol was immunoSEQ multiplex PCR, while the TCRdb copy is restricted to in-frame clones and leaves out a portion. This sample yields approximately 100,000 clones, of which about four fifths are seen a single time; 4.1% belongs to the top ten. The sample was PBMCs. The receptors come from a female donor in good health and CMV-seropositive.

This clone was seen just once. The rearrangement joins TRBV5-1 to TRBJ2-1; TRBD1 is a possible D gene (6 bases). V dropped 3 bases and J dropped 9 bases, with 22 bases sitting between them. The CDR3 consists of 16 residues. The germline gives CDR1 SGHRS, CDR2 YFSETQ. The CDR3 loop is CASSSGHSGTVIEQFF. CDR3 sequence (DNA): TGCGCCAGCAGCTCGGGACACTCGGGTACCGTCATTGAGCAGTTCTTC.

This chain joins TRBV7-2 and TRBJ2-5, with TRBD2 identical over 11 bases. The J call may not be correct, given that the DNA end is closer to TRBJ2-7. The length of the CDR3 is 15 residues. Per germline, CDR1 SGHTA and CDR2 FQGNSA. The DNA of the CDR3 is TGTGCCAGCAGCTTACGGGCTAGCGGGGGGCACGAGCAGTACTTC. Protein: CASSLRASGGHEQYF.

To note about this clone: One end of the junction is discordant with germline, which a read error may explain. This chain uses TRBV6-5 with TRBJ2-6, with a possible D match to TRBD1 (5 bases). Germline V gene data show CDR1 as MNHEY and CDR2 as SVGAGI. The CDR3 runs 16 residues. CDR3 DNA sequence: TGTGCCAGCAGTTACTCGACAAGCTCTGGGGCCAACGGCCTGACTTTC. Translated, it gives CASSYSTSSGANGLTF.

The rearrangement links TRBV6-1 to TRBJ1-6; D gene ambiguous. The CDR3 length is 13 residues. V lost 7 bases to trimming and J lost 7 bases, with 11 bases between them. Germline values: CDR1 MNHNS, CDR2 SASEGT. The CDR3 is CASTPRLNSPLHF. The CDR3 region has the DNA TGTGCCAGCACCCCTCGTTTGAATTCACCCCTCCACTTT.

The V and J genes are TRBV2 and TRBJ2-1; 14 bases match TRBD2. The CDR3 loop spans 16 amino acids. Per the germline V gene, CDR1 is SNHLY and CDR2 is FYNNEI. Trimming at V came to 2 bases and at J to 10 bases, leaving 7 bases not matched to a gene. The CDR3: CASSEFGLAGGREQFF. CDR3 nucleotides: TGTGCCAGCAGTGAATTTGGACTAGCGGGAGGACGGGAGCAGTTCTTC.

V is TRBV20-1 and J is TRBJ2-1; tentative D call: TRBD2 (5 bases). The germline CDR1 and CDR2 sequences are DFQATT and SNEGSKA (reference sequence). V lost 4 bases and J 12 bases, leaving 13 bases between the germline ends. The CDR3 loop spans 11 amino acids. The CDR3 reads CSAITGVGQFF. The CDR3 nucleotides read TGCAGTGCTATAACCGGGGTGGGGCAGTTCTTC.

CDR3 sequence reads: CASSQDQGNGSPLHF. The CDR3 DNA follows: TGCGCCAGCAGCCAAGATCAGGGGAATGGTTCACCCCTCCACTTT. The chain links TRBV4-3 to TRBJ1-6; a weak D match, TRBD1 (6 bases). Deletions cut 0 bases from V and 9 bases from J, with 12 bases between. Germline V gene sequence: CDR1 LGHNA, CDR2 YSLEER. The CDR3 runs 15 residues.